A few counts support the clone carrying this T cell receptor beta chain. Its target is unknown. This record comes from a study of CD8 T cells in ankylosing spondylitis. Making use of molecular barcodes, quantitative 5'-RACE generated TCR beta libraries. TCRdb re-called the 5' RACE reads with MiXCR, one entry per CDR3 protein. The table shows some 220,000 distinct CDR3 sequences, with 10% occurring only once. Study findings and constraints: Some of the motif variants had earlier been found in reactive arthritis patients' fluid and blood. For ankylosing spondylitis blood, a TCR beta motif of about 8 highly homologous variants appeared characteristic. Matched synovial fluid from ankylosing spondylitis patients was reported to be enriched for disease-linked clones.

The CDR3 contains 14 residues. V shed 0 bases and J 6 bases; nucleotides not matched to a gene: 5. Germline loops: CDR1 SGHRS, CDR2 YFSETQ. The V call is TRBV5-1, the J call TRBJ1-2, with 7 bases fitting TRBD1. Material for sequencing was blood, either unsorted or a sorted T cell fraction (not recorded which). This TCR derives from a male donor with ankylosing spondylitis or in good health (not recorded which). The CDR3 DNA reads as TGCGCCAGCAGCTTGGAAGGGGGCGCGAATGGCTACACCTTC. Amino acids: CASSLEGGANGYTF.